This is a list of T cell receptor beta chains from one sample in a study of blood T cell repertoires in COVID-19. Profiled with immunoSEQ multiplex PCR; TCRdb holds only in-frame clones, not every one. The repertoire holds 55,000 to 65,000 clones, with about four fifths as singletons. Source material: peripheral blood. The receptors here all came from a human donor in a cohort sampled during active COVID-19. Both conserved end residues are part of each CDR3. A D gene is named only where the DNA matches it firmly. A clone size is listed for some rows: how often the clone was seen (once, few, many), or a class if it is expanded.

>TRBD2|TRBJ2-2|TRBV18|NA
TGTGCCAGCTCACCAATGGCTAGCGGGGGTACCGGGGAGCTGTTTTTT
CASSPMASGGTGELFF
>TRBD2|TRBJ2-7|TRBV19|few
TGTGCCAGTAGCCGGAGGAGGAGACTAGCGGGAGACGAGCAGTACTTC
CASSRRRRLAGDEQYF
>NA|TRBJ1-5|TRBV10-3|few
TGTGCCATCAGTAACACACAGGGTAAGGATCAGCCCCAGCATTTT
CAISNTQGKDQPQHF
>NA|TRBJ1-2|TRBV25-1|NA
TGTGCCAGCAGTGAATCAGGACCCGGGATGGAGGGCTACACCTTC
CASSESGPGMEGYTF
>TRBD1|TRBJ1-6|TRBV18|NA
TGTGCCAGCTCACTACCGGGACAGGGTAATTCACCCCTCCACTTT
CASSLPGQGNSPLHF
>TRBD1|TRBJ1-2|TRBV19|NA
TGTGCCAGTAGTATGTCCAGGGGGCAGGGTGGCTACACCTTC
CASSMSRGQGGYTF
>NA|TRBJ1-1|TRBV28|NA
TGTGCCAGCAGTTTGAGGGCCGGAGCTTTCTTT
CASSLRAGAFF
>TRBD1|TRBJ2-2|TRBV30|few
TGTGCCTGGAGTGTCGGACAGGGAAGCACCGGGGAGCTGTTTTTT
CAWSVGQGSTGELFF
>TRBD1|TRBJ1-2|TRBV5-1|NA
TGCGCCAGCAGCCAACCGGGACAGGGGGGCTATGGCTACACCTTC
CASSQPGQGGYGYTF
>NA|TRBJ1-1|TRBV5-1|NA
TGCGCCAGCAGCTTGCGTACGGGCACTGAAGCTTTCTTT
CASSLRTGTEAFF
>NA|TRBJ2-1|TRBV7-3|NA
TGTGCCAGCAGCTTAACTAGCGGAAACTACAATGAGCAGTTCTTC
CASSLTSGNYNEQFF
>TRBD1|TRBJ1-2|TRBV7-2|NA
TGTGCCAGCAGCTCCAGTTCAGGGGGCAGTTCCTATGGCTACACCTTC
CASSSSSGGSSYGYTF
>TRBD1|TRBJ1-2|TRBV30|few
TGTGCCTGGAGTGTAAGGGACAGGCGGATCGGCTACACCTTC
CAWSVRDRRIGYTF
>TRBD2|TRBJ2-1|TRBV7-8|once
TGTGCCAGCAGCTTAGGATCTAGCGGGAGATACAATGAGCAGTTCTTC
CASSLGSSGRYNEQFF
>NA|TRBJ2-5|TRBV19|NA
TGTGCCAGTAGTCCTACCGGGATCCAAGAGACCCAGTACTTC
CASSPTGIQETQYF
>TRBD2|TRBJ2-5|TRBV2|NA
TGTGCCAGCAGTTTCGGGCGGGAGATTTTAGAGACCCAGTACTTC
CASSFGREILETQYF
>NA|TRBJ1-6|TRBV7-3|NA
TGTGCCAGCAGCTTAGCGGGGAATAGGTCACCCCTCCACTTT
CASSLAGNRSPLHF
>NA|TRBJ1-2|TRBV4-1|few
TGCGCCAGCAGCCAAGATTCGGGGGTGCTTGGCTACACCTTC
CASSQDSGVLGYTF
>NA|TRBJ2-1|TRBV7-3|few
TGTGCCAGCAGCTTAATCGGGAAGTACAATGAGCAGTTCTTC
CASSLIGKYNEQFF
>NA|TRBJ2-2|TRBV20-1|once
TGCAGTGCTAGTTGGGGTGGGGCATGGAACACCGGGGAGCTGTTTTTT
CSASWGGAWNTGELFF
>TRBD2|TRBJ2-4|TRBV11-1|NA
TGTGCCAGCAGAGACGGGAGGGGCAAAAACATTCAGTACTTC
CASRDGRGKNIQYF
>NA|TRBJ1-1|TRBV18|NA
TGTGCCAGCTCTCCAAAAAGTAGTAACACTGAAGCTTTCTTT
CASSPKSSNTEAFF
>NA|TRBJ2-7|TRBV28|NA
TGTGCCAGCACGCAGGGGTTCTACGAGCAGTACTTC
CASTQGFYEQYF
>TRBD1|TRBJ1-1|TRBV28|NA
TGTGCCAGCAGTTCCTCCGGGACAGGGAACACTGAAGCTTTCTTT
CASSSSGTGNTEAFF
>NA|TRBJ2-5|TRBV11-3|NA
TGTGCCAGCAGCACGAACGGCCAAGAGACCCAGTACTTC
CASSTNGQETQYF
>NA|TRBJ2-2|TRBV11-3|few
TGTGCCAGCAGCTTAGACAGGGCCGGGGAGCTGTTTTTT
CASSLDRAGELFF
>NA|TRBJ1-1|TRBV30|NA
TGTGCCTGGAGTCCGTCGAACAGGTTGTTGACTGAAGCTTTCTTT
CAWSPSNRLLTEAFF
>TRBD2|TRBJ2-1|TRBV15|NA
TGTGCCACCCGCCCGGGACTAGCGGGGGGGCCTCATTACAATGAGCAGTTCTTC
CATRPGLAGGPHYNEQFF
>NA|TRBJ1-1|TRBV27|NA
TGTGCCAGCAGTACCCGACAGCGTAGTCTCGGTACCACTGAAGCTTTCTTT
CASSTRQRSLGTTEAFF
>TRBD1|TRBJ2-1|TRBV7-2|few
TGTGCCAGCAGCTTACTGGGACAGGGCTACAATGAGCAGTTCTTC
CASSLLGQGYNEQFF
>TRBD2|TRBJ2-5|TRBV5-4|NA
TGTGCCAGCAGCTTAGGTTCTGCTAGCTGGGGGGGGGAGACCCAGTACTTC
CASSLGSASWGGETQYF
>NA|TRBJ2-2|TRBV3-1/TRBV3-2|few
TGTGCCAGCAGCTTAGCGGTCACGAACACCGGGGAGCTGTTTTTT
CASSLAVTNTGELFF
>NA|TRBJ2-3|TRBV3-1/TRBV3-2|NA
TGTGCCAGCAGCCAGGGGGACACCCGCACAGATACGCAGTATTTT
CASSQGDTRTDTQYF
>TRBD1|TRBJ1-1|TRBV25-1|NA
TGTGCCAGCAGTGGACAGGGGTCGACTGAAGCTTTCTTT
CASSGQGSTEAFF
>NA|TRBJ2-7|TRBV4-1|few
TGCGCCAGCAGCCACCAAACAGGGACCCCCAGTCCCTACGAGCAGTACTTC
CASSHQTGTPSPYEQYF
>NA|TRBJ1-1|TRBV20-1|NA
TGCAGTGTTTACAGGGCCACTGAAGCTTTCTTT
CSVYRATEAFF